A selection of T cell receptor beta chains follows, all from one sample in a study of T cell repertoires in cytomegalovirus infection. TCRdb passed the reads through MiXCR, listing each CDR3 protein once. Of around 100,000 distinct CDR3 sequences detected, 20% to 30% appear once; the ten largest clones hold roughly two fifths. The source material was CD8+ T cells from PBMCs. Every receptor here comes from a human donor in good health (CMV status not recorded). Some clones in this sample may be carry-over from other donors' samples. Both conserved end residues are part of each CDR3. The D gene is left open where the match is weak. Only part of the rows carry a size: once, few, many, or a class if the clone is expanded.

V: TRBV7-9
J: TRBJ2-1
size: many
D: NA
DNA: TGTGCCAGCAGCTTAGGGGCAGGGGACTCGGATGAGCAGTTCTTC
CDR3: CASSLGAGDSDEQFF

V: TRBV9
J: TRBJ1-1
size: NA
D: TRBD1
DNA: TGTGCCAGCAACGGTCAGGGGGGGGACACTGAAGCTTTCTTT
CDR3: CASNGQGGDTEAFF

V: TRBV10-3
J: TRBJ2-3
size: NA
D: TRBD2
DNA: TGTGCCAGCGGGAGGGCCGCCGATACGCAGTATTTT
CDR3: CASGRAADTQYF

V: TRBV7-6
J: TRBJ2-1
size: few
D: NA
DNA: TGTGCCAGCAGGGGAGGACAGCGTGAGCAGTTCTTC
CDR3: CASRGGQREQFF

V: TRBV5-1
J: TRBJ2-1
size: many
D: NA
DNA: TGCGCCAGCAGCTTGTTCTCAGAAGGGAATGAGCAGTTCTTC
CDR3: CASSLFSEGNEQFF

V: TRBV28
J: TRBJ2-2
size: many
D: NA
DNA: TGTGCCAGCAGTTTAGGGAACACCGGGGAGCTGTTTTTT
CDR3: CASSLGNTGELFF

V: TRBV11-2
J: TRBJ1-2
size: NA
D: NA
DNA: TGTGCCAGCAGCTTATCCCAACGGGACACCTATGGCTACACCTTC
CDR3: CASSLSQRDTYGYTF

V: TRBV6-2/TRBV6-3
J: TRBJ2-7
size: few
D: NA
DNA: TGTGCCAGCAGTTATGACAACCCCTACGAGCAGTACTTC
CDR3: CASSYDNPYEQYF

V: TRBV28
J: TRBJ2-7
size: once
D: NA
DNA: TGTGCCAGCAGAAGCCTCTACGGGCAGCAGTACTTC
CDR3: CASRSLYGQQYF

V: TRBV6-5
J: TRBJ2-6
size: few
D: NA
DNA: TGTGCCAGCAGTGCAGGACACGCGGTCTCTGGGGCCAACGTCCTGACTTTC
CDR3: CASSAGHAVSGANVLTF

V: TRBV7-8
J: TRBJ2-1
size: many
D: NA
DNA: TGTGCCAGCAGCTTGGGGGCGGGGGACTCTTACAATGAGCAGTTCTTC
CDR3: CASSLGAGDSYNEQFF

V: TRBV5-4
J: TRBJ2-1
size: few
D: NA
DNA: TGTGCCAGCAAAGGGGAGAGCTCCTACAATGAGCAGTTCTTC
CDR3: CASKGESSYNEQFF

V: TRBV6-2/TRBV6-3
J: TRBJ1-1
size: NA
D: NA
DNA: TGTGCCAGCAGTTACCCTGCGGCGGCGGACATGAACACTGAAGCTTTCTTT
CDR3: CASSYPAAADMNTEAFF

V: TRBV20-1
J: TRBJ2-5
size: NA
D: NA
DNA: TGCAGTGCTAGAGGGCTAGCGATGGAGACCCAGTACTTC
CDR3: CSARGLAMETQYF

V: TRBV12-3/TRBV12-4
J: TRBJ2-6
size: many
D: TRBD1
DNA: TGTGCCAGCAGTCCTCCGACAGGGGGCGTTTCTGGGGCCAACGTCCTGACTTTC
CDR3: CASSPPTGGVSGANVLTF

V: TRBV7-9
J: TRBJ1-2
size: NA
D: NA
DNA: TGTGCCAGCAGCTTATCAGGATCTAACTATGGCTACACCTTC
CDR3: CASSLSGSNYGYTF

V: TRBV7-6
J: TRBJ2-1
size: NA
D: TRBD2
DNA: TGTGCCAGCAGCTACCGAGGGCGGGAGGGCCTGGATGCGCAGTTCTTC
CDR3: CASSYRGREGLDAQFF

V: TRBV7-8
J: TRBJ1-3
size: many
D: NA
DNA: TGTGCCAGCAGCTCGCAGGGGTTTTTCGGAAACACCATATATTTT
CDR3: CASSSQGFFGNTIYF

V: TRBV7-9
J: TRBJ2-5
size: NA
D: TRBD2
DNA: TGTGCCAGCAGCTTAGTTCTAGCGGTCCAAGAGACCCAGTACTTC
CDR3: CASSLVLAVQETQYF

V: TRBV5-6
J: TRBJ1-5
size: NA
D: NA
DNA: TGTGCCAGCAGCCTCAACGGGCCAAGGGGCAATCAGCCCCAGCATTTT
CDR3: CASSLNGPRGNQPQHF

V: TRBV7-9
J: TRBJ2-7
size: few
D: NA
DNA: TGTGCCAGCAGTTCGATAGGACAATCCTACGAGCAGTACTTC
CDR3: CASSSIGQSYEQYF

V: TRBV6-5
J: TRBJ1-1
size: NA
D: NA
DNA: TGTGCCAGCAGTTACGTCGGCACAGCGAATGAAGCTTTCTTT
CDR3: CASSYVGTANEAFF

V: TRBV5-4
J: TRBJ2-3
size: NA
D: NA
DNA: TGTGCCAGCAGCTTGGAAGGTGGGGATACGCAGTATTTT
CDR3: CASSLEGGDTQYF

V: TRBV28
J: TRBJ2-7
size: NA
D: NA
DNA: TGTGCCAGCAGGACAGATTCCTACGAGCAGTACTTC
CDR3: CASRTDSYEQYF

V: TRBV4-3
J: TRBJ1-2
size: NA
D: NA
DNA: TGCGCCAGCAGCCAGGAGAGTAACTATGGCTACACCTTC
CDR3: CASSQESNYGYTF

V: TRBV7-3
J: TRBJ2-2
size: NA
D: TRBD2
DNA: TGTGCCAGCAGCTTAGGGAGCGGGGTGAACACCGGGGAGCTGTTTTTT
CDR3: CASSLGSGVNTGELFF

V: TRBV29-1
J: TRBJ2-5
size: NA
D: TRBD2
DNA: TGCAGCGTTGAAAGAGTAGCGGGGAATCAAGAGACCCAGTACTTC
CDR3: CSVERVAGNQETQYF

V: TRBV5-5
J: TRBJ2-7
size: NA
D: NA
DNA: TGTGCCAGCAGCGGGGGGACGGGCTACGAGCAGTACTTC
CDR3: CASSGGTGYEQYF

V: TRBV5-1
J: TRBJ1-1
size: NA
D: TRBD1
DNA: TGCGCCAGCAGCGGACAGGGGCAGCTCACTGAAGCTTTCTTT
CDR3: CASSGQGQLTEAFF

V: TRBV20-1
J: TRBJ2-5
size: NA
D: TRBD1
DNA: TGCAGTGCTAGAGAAACAGGGGAGGAGACCCAGTACTTC
CDR3: CSARETGEETQYF

V: TRBV11-2
J: TRBJ2-1
size: NA
D: NA
DNA: TGTGCCAGCAGCTTAGGGAGGGGTGGGCTTATTGAGCAGTTCTTC
CDR3: CASSLGRGGLIEQFF

V: TRBV11-3
J: TRBJ1-4
size: NA
D: NA
DNA: TGTGCCAGCAGCTTATACCAGGTGGCTACTAATGAAAAACTGTTTTTT
CDR3: CASSLYQVATNEKLFF

V: TRBV7-9
J: TRBJ1-1
size: many
D: NA
DNA: TGTGCCAGCAGACAACCGGCAGGGGCGATGAACACTGAAGCTTTCTTT
CDR3: CASRQPAGAMNTEAFF

V: TRBV4-2
J: TRBJ2-7
size: NA
D: TRBD1
DNA: TGTGCCAGCAGCCAAGTGGGTGGACAGGAGAACTACGAGCAGTACTTC
CDR3: CASSQVGGQENYEQYF

V: TRBV7-6
J: TRBJ2-3
size: many
D: NA
DNA: TGTGCCAGCAGCTTAGCGGGGGGTGCAGATACGCAGTATTTT
CDR3: CASSLAGGADTQYF

V: TRBV7-2
J: TRBJ2-7
size: many
D: TRBD2
DNA: TGTGCCAGCAGCCACATGGCGGGAGACTCCTACGAGCAGTACTTC
CDR3: CASSHMAGDSYEQYF

V: TRBV6-2/TRBV6-3
J: TRBJ2-3
size: few
D: NA
DNA: TGTGCCAGCAGTTACTCGACTTGGCCCACAGATACGCAGTATTTT
CDR3: CASSYSTWPTDTQYF

V: TRBV5-5
J: TRBJ2-7
size: NA
D: NA
DNA: TGTGCCAGCAGCTTGAAGATCGAGCAGTACTTC
CDR3: CASSLKIEQYF

V: TRBV6-6
J: TRBJ1-1
size: NA
D: NA
DNA: TGTGCCAGCAGCTTTAAGGGGAACACTGAAGCTTTCTTT
CDR3: CASSFKGNTEAFF

V: TRBV24-1
J: TRBJ2-1
size: NA
D: NA
DNA: TGTGCCACCAGTGAGACAGGTAAAGAGCAGTTCTTC
CDR3: CATSETGKEQFF

V: TRBV6-2/TRBV6-3
J: TRBJ2-7
size: few
D: NA
DNA: TGTGCCAGCAGTTCCATCCGGGACAACTACGAGCAGTACTTC
CDR3: CASSSIRDNYEQYF

V: TRBV7-2
J: TRBJ2-7
size: NA
D: NA
DNA: NA
CDR3: CASSFYICSAPGHSTSYEQYF

V: TRBV7-9
J: TRBJ2-1
size: few
D: TRBD1
DNA: TGTGCCAGCAGCCCACCGGGACAGGGAAGCGACAATGAGCAGTTCTTC
CDR3: CASSPPGQGSDNEQFF